Listed here are 19 T cell receptor beta chains from one sample, sequenced in a study of naive and memory T cell subsets. Both TRBC1 and TRBC2 were covered by a beta constant-region primer of two equimolar oligonucleotides. Nested alpha and beta constant-region primers with the SP2 primer drove four PCR rounds on ligated cDNA. TCRdb re-called the UMI-ligation and nested PCR reads with MiXCR, one entry per CDR3 protein. The sample holds just over 80,000 distinct CDR3 sequences, about 9.9% seen once. Sequenced sample: naive CD8+ T cells from blood. These receptors all stem from a human donor in good health.

Many counts were recorded for this clonotype. The chain has TRBV5-6 and TRBJ2-3, with D possibly matching TRBD1 (5 bases). V lost 4 bases to trimming and J lost 7 bases, with 10 bases between them. The CDR3 is 12 amino acids. The V gene's germline CDR1 is SGHDT and CDR2 YYEEEE. The CDR3 coding sequence is TGTGCCAGCAGCCTAGGGGCGAATACGCAGTATTTT. Residues: CASSLGANTQYF.

This clonotype was observed at least ten times. V is TRBV5-1 and J is TRBJ1-2, with D hard to call. The CDR3 has 14 amino acids. Germline V gives CDR1 SGHRS, CDR2 YFSETQ. V shed 1 base and J shed 1 base, with 8 bases lying between them. The CDR3 coding sequence is TGCGCCAGCAGCTTGTCCGGGAATAACTATGGCTACACCTTC. It codes for CASSLSGNNYGYTF.

The chain uses TRBV7-3 and TRBJ2-1; 13 positions match TRBD2. The CDR3 has 18 residues. Germline V CDR1 and CDR2: SGHTA, FQGTGA. J was trimmed by 8 bases and V by 5 bases; bases with no gene match: 15. The CDR3 region is CASSPNPGLAGKIYEQFF. For the CDR3, the DNA is TGTGCCAGCAGCCCGAATCCGGGACTAGCGGGAAAGATATATGAGCAGTTCTTC.

In its sample, this clonotype was seen many times. V gene TRBV6-1 combines with J gene TRBJ2-1; maybe TRBD1 (5 bases). The germline V and J ends were trimmed by 7 bases and 9 bases, with 13 bases remaining between them. From germline, CDR1 is MNHNS and CDR2 SASEGT. The CDR3 contains 12 residues. DNA of the CDR3: TGTGCCAGCATTCCTGACAGCCTTGAGCAGTTCTTC. This gives the protein CASIPDSLEQFF.

This clonotype was counted ten times or more. This chain uses TRBV27 with TRBJ1-5; D is possibly TRBD1 (5 bases). The germline V gene encodes CDR1 MNHEY and CDR2 SMNVEV (reference sequence). The ends were cut back, 5 bases at V and 0 bases at J, with 14 bases in the middle. This CDR3 region has 16 residues. In DNA form, the CDR3 reads TGTGCCAGCAGTCCGGGGGGAGGGTTTAGCAATCAGCCCCAGCATTTT. The encoded protein is CASSPGGGFSNQPQHF.

As to this clonotype: A single base separates this from a much larger clone, so it may be a read error. Here the CDR3 DNA reads TGTGCCAGCAGCTCGGACAGGGGGACAATCTATGGCGACACCTTC. Translated: CASSSDRGTIYGDTF. The chain recombines TRBV7-9 with TRBJ1-2; 10 bases align to TRBD1. The CDR3 has 15 residues. The V gene's germline CDR1 is SEHNR and CDR2 FQNEAQ (reference sequence).

In this sample, this clonotype turned up many times. J is TRBJ2-5 and V is TRBV7-7, with TRBD2 matching over 7 bases. Losses at the gene ends were 3 bases for V and 2 bases for J; bases not matched to a gene: 6. CDR3 length: 15 residues. Germline lookup yields CDR1 SSHAT and CDR2 FNYEAQ (reference sequence). Here the CDR3 DNA reads TGTGCCAGCAGCTTGTCTAGCGGAATGCAAGAGACCCAGTACTTC. Its translation: CASSLSSGMQETQYF.

The chain joins TRBV5-3 to TRBJ2-2, with TRBD2 identical over 15 bases. TRBV5-3 is classed as an ORF, of uncertain function. This CDR3 has 16 amino acids. V gave up 4 bases and J gave up 9 bases; unmatched junction bases: 7. CDR3 DNA: TGTGCCAGAAGCGGCGGACTAGCGGGAGGGCCCAGGGAGCTGTTTTTT. Protein product: CARSGGLAGGPRELFF.

This clonotype was counted a few times. The chain joins TRBV2 to TRBJ2-7; 10 bases line up with TRBD2. Losses at the gene ends were 5 bases for V and 2 bases for J; bases not matched to a gene: 9. Per germline, CDR1 SNHLY and CDR2 FYNNEI. The CDR3 is 16 residues long. The CDR3 region has the DNA TGTGCCAGCAGTCGAACTAGCGGGGACCTCGCCTACGAGCAGTACTTC. Its translation is CASSRTSGDLAYEQYF.

This clonotype occurred many times. CDR3 sequence reads: CASSVERGETQYF. The CDR3 DNA sequence: TGTGCCAGCAGCGTAGAGAGGGGAGAGACCCAGTACTTC. The rearrangement uses TRBV9 and TRBJ2-5, with D perhaps assigned TRBD1 or TRBD2 (5 bases each). Germline CDR1 SGDLS, CDR2 YYNGEE. V dropped 0 bases and J dropped 4 bases, with 7 bases sitting between them. The CDR3 loop spans 13 amino acids.

This sequence joins TRBV15 and TRBJ2-1, with 10 nucleotides matching TRBD2. CDR3 length: 17 residues. Germline-derived CDR1 and CDR2 are LNHNV and YYDKDF (reference sequence). V shed 1 base, J shed 1 base, and the junction held 4 bases outside the gene matches. CDR3 amino acids: CATSRGGSGRSYNEQFF. The CDR3 DNA reads TGTGCCACCAGCAGAGGGGGTAGCGGGAGGTCCTACAATGAGCAGTTCTTC.

The genes are TRBV24-1 and TRBJ2-2; no firm D call. V was cut by 1 base and J by 5 bases, with 10 bases left in between. The CDR3 contains 15 residues. In germline, CDR1 is KGHDR, CDR2 SFDVKD. The CDR3 nucleotides are TGTGCCACCAGTGATTTAGGTCCCTCGACCGGGGAGCTGTTTTTT. It is translated as CATSDLGPSTGELFF.

This clonotype was seen a few times. The chain uses TRBV7-9 and TRBJ2-7; 7 bases agree with TRBD1. This CDR3 spans 14 amino acids. The V gene end was trimmed by 5 bases and the J gene end by 3 bases; junction bases not matched to a gene: 7. Germline loops: CDR1 SEHNR, CDR2 FQNEAQ (reference sequence). The CDR3, as DNA: TGTGCCAGCAGCCCCACAGGGGTCGACTACGAGCAGTACTTC. Translating gives CASSPTGVDYEQYF.

This clonotype was recorded at least ten times. The V gene is TRBV23-1, the J gene TRBJ2-2; TRBD1 matches 8 bases. TRBV23-1 is annotated as an ORF whose role is uncertain. The V gene end was trimmed by 0 bases and the J gene end by 3 bases; junction bases not matched to a gene: 3. The CDR3 runs to 16 residues. The CDR3 coding sequence is TGCGCCAGCAGTCAATCCGGGACAGGCGACACCGGGGAGCTGTTTTTT. As protein: CASSQSGTGDTGELFF.

This clonotype was recorded at least ten times. V usage is TRBV6-6 and J usage is TRBJ2-7; D is ambiguous. CDR1 MNHNY and CDR2 SVGAGI come from the germline V gene (reference sequence). The V gene lost 3 bases and the J gene lost 6 bases, with 9 bases spanning the gap. This CDR3 has 12 residues. CDR3 coding DNA: TGTGCCAGCAGTTATGGTGTCGGCGAGCAGTACTTC. This gives the protein CASSYGVGEQYF.

V is TRBV29-1 and J is TRBJ2-2; 7 nucleotides align to TRBD2. Germline values: CDR1 SQVTM, CDR2 ANQGSEA. V lost 1 base to trimming and J lost 0 bases; unmatched junction nucleotides: 5. The CDR3 spans 16 residues. DNA of the CDR3: TGCAGCGTTGAAGGGGTCGGGGGGTCGAACACCGGGGAGCTGTTTTTT. Residues: CSVEGVGGSNTGELFF.

This clonotype has a single count. The rearrangement joins TRBV6-2 or TRBV6-3 to TRBJ2-5; D might be TRBD2 (5 bases). V lost 7 bases and J lost 2, with 14 bases in between. Germline V gene sequence: CDR1 MNHEY, CDR2 SVGEGT. The CDR3 runs to 14 residues. The CDR3, as DNA: TGTGCCAGCACCCACTGGAGGACTCAAGAGACCCAGTACTTC. Encoded protein: CASTHWRTQETQYF.

This clonotype was seen ten or more times. The CDR3 DNA sequence: TGTGCCAGTAGCAGGGGCACTGAAGCTTTCTTT. Its translation: CASSRGTEAFF. The chain couples TRBV27 to TRBJ1-1; weak D call: TRBD1 (6 bases). Germline assignment: CDR1 MNHEY and CDR2 SMNVEV (reference sequence). With 9 bases removed from V and 4 bases from J, the gap between germline ends came to 9 bases. This CDR3 spans 11 amino acids.

The chain couples TRBV5-1 to TRBJ2-7; tentatively, D is TRBD1 (5 bases). There are 13 residues in the CDR3. Germline CDR1 reads SGHRS; CDR2 reads YFSETQ. Trimming left V 4 bases short and J 1 base short, with 9 bases between. The CDR3 DNA reads as TGCGCCAGCAGCAAGGACACGTCCTACGAGCAGTACTTC. Translation: CASSKDTSYEQYF.